The 24 T cell receptor beta chains in this list originate from one sample, sequenced in a study of blood T cell dynamics during melanoma immunotherapy. Specified time point: week 3, after first cycle of checkpoint inhibitor. The assay was immunoSEQ multiplex PCR, and TCRdb's table has in-frame clones only and misses some. The sample includes around 13,000 clones, roughly 89% seen only once; the top ten take over 0.15%. Material: effector memory CD8+ T cells from blood, obtained from a patient treated with checkpoint blockade. All receptors come from a human donor with melanoma.

This clone is a singleton in its sample. This chain connects TRBV4-1 to TRBJ2-3; TRBD2 agrees at 8 bases. Germline V gives CDR1 MGHRA, CDR2 YSYEKL. With 0 bases clipped from V and 2 bases from J, the junction kept 10 bases outside the gene matches. The CDR3 length is 18 residues. The CDR3 here is CASSQEPQLADNTDTQYF. The CDR3 DNA reads TGCGCCAGCAGCCAAGAACCTCAACTAGCGGATAACACAGATACGCAGTATTTT.

This chain links TRBV7-9 with TRBJ2-7; D remains unclear. The CDR3 loop spans 14 amino acids. V was cut by 8 bases and J by 7 bases, with 21 bases left in between. Germline CDR1 reads SEHNR; CDR2 reads FQNEAQ (reference sequence). Here the CDR3 DNA reads TGTGCCAGCTGTGATCCGGCTGAGTCGGTTGAGCAGTACTTC. Its protein is CASCDPAESVEQYF.

The V and J genes are TRBV4-3 and TRBJ2-2, with D perhaps matching TRBD1 (6 bases). CDR3 length: 14 amino acids. CDR1 LGHNA and CDR2 YSLEER come from the germline V gene. Trimming shortened V by 5 bases and J by 2 bases, and 9 bases separated the two germline ends. This CDR3 is CASSLGQNTGELFF. For the CDR3, the DNA is TGCGCCAGCAGCTTGGGACAAAACACCGGGGAGCTGTTTTTT.

The chain employs TRBV28 and TRBJ1-1, with D hard to call. The CDR3 runs to 13 residues. Germline CDR1 MDHEN, CDR2 SYDVKM. V was shortened by 3 bases and J by 2 bases, with 7 bases between the two germline ends. DNA for the CDR3: TGTGCCAGCAGTTTTAGGATAAACACTGAAGCTTTCTTT. Its protein is CASSFRINTEAFF.

The genes are TRBV5-8 and TRBJ2-7; 7 bases line up with TRBD2. The V gene end was trimmed by 4 bases and the J gene end by 4 bases; junction bases not matched to a gene: 8. Germline values: CDR1 SGHTS, CDR2 YDEGEE. This CDR3 has 14 amino acids. The CDR3 protein is CASSPTGLTYEQYF. The CDR3 DNA follows: TGTGCCAGCAGCCCTACGGGACTAACTTACGAGCAGTACTTC. The entire variable domain, with the rest obtained from reference TRBV5-8 and TRBJ2-7, is as follows: EAGVTQSPTHLIKTRGQQATLRCSPISGHTSVYWYQQALGLGLQFLLWYDEGEERNRGNFPPRFSGRQFPNYSSELNVNALELEDSALYLCASSPTGLTYEQYFGPGTRLTVT.

The CDR3 DNA sequence: TGCGCCAGCAGCTTGGGACAGGGAATTACCTACGAGCAGTACTTC. Amino acid sequence: CASSLGQGITYEQYF. The chain employs TRBV5-1 and TRBJ2-7; TRBD1 agrees at 7 bases. Trimming at V came to 0 bases and at J to 2 bases, leaving 5 bases not matched to a gene. Looked up from germline, CDR1 is SGHRS and CDR2 is YFSETQ. This CDR3 contains 15 residues. Full variable domain (missing parts from reference TRBV5-1 and TRBJ2-7): KAGVTQTPRYLIKTRGQQVTLSCSPISGHRSVSWYQQTPGQGLQFLFEYFSETQRNKGNFPGRFSGRQFSNSRSEMNVSTLELGDSALYLCASSLGQGITYEQYFGPGTRLTVT.

The chain carries TRBV7-9 and TRBJ2-7; 7 nucleotides line up with TRBD2. With V trimmed by 0 bases and J by 2 bases, 7 bases remained unmatched. Germline loops: CDR1 SEHNR, CDR2 FQNEAQ (reference sequence). The CDR3 runs to 16 residues. This CDR3 is CASSLAGGSLAYEQYF. As DNA, the CDR3 is TGTGCCAGCAGCTTAGCGGGGGGGTCTCTGGCCTACGAGCAGTACTTC.

V and J are TRBV27 and TRBJ2-1; 7 positions agree with TRBD2. The CDR3 spans 15 residues. Germline CDR1 MNHEY, CDR2 SMNVEV (reference sequence). V lost 2 bases and J lost 2; bases outside the gene matches: 3. In DNA form, the CDR3 reads TGTGCCAGCAGTTTAGGGGGGGTGACCTACAATGAGCAGTTCTTC. It specifies CASSLGGVTYNEQFF.

V gene TRBV11-3 combines with J gene TRBJ2-1; 10 bases fit TRBD2. The CDR3 totals 19 residues. The V gene end was trimmed by 0 bases and the J gene end by 0 bases; junction bases not matched to a gene: 8. From germline, CDR1 is SGHNT and CDR2 YENEEA. CDR3 protein: CASSLDSLAGEFSYNEQFF. The CDR3 DNA sequence: TGTGCCAGCAGCTTAGATTCGCTAGCGGGAGAATTCTCCTACAATGAGCAGTTCTTC.

The gene calls are TRBV27 and TRBJ2-3, with D unclear. The CDR3 consists of 14 residues. From germline, CDR1 is MNHEY and CDR2 SMNVEV (reference sequence). V was cut by 6 bases and J by 0 bases, with 10 bases left in between. The CDR3 coding sequence is TGTGCCAGCAGGCCCGTCCTTAGCACAGATACGCAGTATTTT. Translating gives CASRPVLSTDTQYF.

The chain has TRBV6-5 and TRBJ2-7; TRBD1 is a possible D gene (6 bases). The V end was cut by 6 bases, the J end by 1 base, with 13 bases between. Looked up from germline, CDR1 is MNHEY and CDR2 is SVGAGI. The CDR3 spans 14 residues. CDR3: CASSSLDRSYEQYF. In DNA, the CDR3 is TGTGCCAGCAGCTCCTTGGACAGATCCTACGAGCAGTACTTC.

The V gene is TRBV13, the J gene TRBJ2-7; 8 nucleotides agree with TRBD2. From germline, CDR1 is PRHDT and CDR2 FYEKMQ (reference sequence). This CDR3 is 14 amino acids long. V trimming: 1 base; J trimming: 6 bases; junction bases outside the gene matches: 5. CDR3: CASSLAGGPSEQYF. As DNA, the CDR3 is TGTGCCAGCAGCTTAGCGGGAGGGCCAAGCGAGCAGTACTTC.

The rearrangement joins TRBV28 to TRBJ2-5; the D gene could be TRBD1 or TRBD2 (6 bases each). The CDR3 runs 15 residues. Trimming stripped 2 bases from V and 5 bases from J, with 15 bases between. Germline values: CDR1 MDHEN, CDR2 SYDVKM. For the CDR3, the DNA is TGTGCCAGCAGTTTAGTGGGGGGCTACGGGGAGACCCAGTACTTC. Its translation is CASSLVGGYGETQYF.

The chain recombines TRBV6-1 with TRBJ2-5; the D call may be TRBD1 or TRBD2 (5 bases each). V lost 10 bases and J 3 bases, leaving 21 bases between the germline ends. In germline, CDR1 is MNHNS, CDR2 SASEGT. The CDR3 is 15 amino acids. The CDR3, as DNA: TGTGCCACCCAGGCAGGGAGTAAACTGGAAGAGACCCAGTACTTC. It yields the protein CATQAGSKLEETQYF.

V gene TRBV5-6 combines with J gene TRBJ2-1; D is ambiguous. CDR3 length equals 14 residues. Trimming removed 4 bases from V and 0 bases from J, with 8 bases in between. Per germline, CDR1 SGHDT and CDR2 YYEEEE. This chain's CDR3 is CASSPESSYNEQFF. CDR3 nucleotides: TGTGCCAGCAGCCCGGAAAGCTCCTACAATGAGCAGTTCTTC.

This clone has a single count. The rearrangement joins TRBV5-8 to TRBJ2-7; 10 positions agree with TRBD2. J gave up 1 base and V 6 bases, and 10 bases lay outside the gene matches. Germline loops: CDR1 SGHTS, CDR2 YDEGEE. This CDR3 has 16 residues. CDR3 loop: CASTGALAGESYEQYF. The DNA for the CDR3 is TGTGCCAGCACCGGCGCCCTAGCGGGAGAATCCTACGAGCAGTACTTC. The whole variable domain, remainder taken from reference TRBV5-8 and TRBJ2-7, is EAGVTQSPTHLIKTRGQQATLRCSPISGHTSVYWYQQALGLGLQFLLWYDEGEERNRGNFPPRFSGRQFPNYSSELNVNALELEDSALYLCASTGALAGESYEQYFGPGTRLTVT.

The chain joins TRBV28 to TRBJ1-3; D possibly corresponds to TRBD1 (5 bases). V lost 6 bases and J lost 0, with 15 bases in between. The CDR3 extends over 16 amino acids. Germline values: CDR1 MDHEN, CDR2 SYDVKM. The CDR3 sequence: CASRRPGPVSGNTIYF. The CDR3 DNA reads as TGTGCCAGCAGACGTCCGGGACCGGTCTCTGGAAACACCATATATTTT.

The rearrangement joins TRBV7-6 to TRBJ2-5; no definite D call. The J call may be faulty, since TRBJ2-7 better matches the DNA end. The CDR3 has 11 residues. Germline V lookup: CDR1 SGHVS, CDR2 FNYEAQ. This chain's CDR3 is CASSLANEQYF. The CDR3 nucleotides are TGTGCCAGCAGCTTAGCGAACGAGCAGTACTTC.

This clone has just one count. The chain carries TRBV7-2 and TRBJ2-3, with D perhaps being TRBD1 or TRBD2 (6 bases each). From germline, CDR1 is SGHTA and CDR2 FQGNSA. Trimming left V 2 bases short and J 2 bases short, with 20 bases between. The CDR3 consists of 18 residues. DNA of the CDR3: TGTGCCAGCAGCTTAAGGGGGGACGGCGGGATCTTCACAGATACGCAGTATTTT. This translates into CASSLRGDGGIFTDTQYF.

This chain joins TRBV11-2 and TRBJ2-3; D not resolved. There are 14 residues in the CDR3. V shed 1 base and J shed 0 bases, with 5 bases lying between them. The germline V gene encodes CDR1 SGHAT and CDR2 FQNNGV. CDR3 coding DNA: TGTGCCAGCAGCTTAGGTGGCAGCACAGATACGCAGTATTTT. It encodes CASSLGGSTDTQYF.

The J gene is TRBJ1-4, the V gene TRBV11-2; a possible D gene is TRBD1 (6 bases). The CDR3 contains 17 residues. The germline V and J ends were trimmed by 3 bases and 0 bases, with 14 bases remaining between them. Germline V gene data show CDR1 as SGHAT and CDR2 as FQNNGV. CDR3 sequence reads: CASSFGTPGATNEKLFF. The CDR3 DNA reads TGTGCCAGCAGCTTCGGTACCCCAGGGGCAACTAATGAAAAACTGTTTTTT.

The chain is built from TRBV19 and TRBJ2-7; TRBD2 might be the D (6 bases). Germline lookup yields CDR1 LNHDA and CDR2 SQIVND (reference sequence). Trimming stripped 5 bases from V and 1 base from J, with 9 bases between. There are 13 residues in the CDR3. CDR3 coding DNA: TGTGCCAGTAGTTTCGGACTATCCTACGAGCAGTACTTC. Residues: CASSFGLSYEQYF.

The chain joins TRBV13 to TRBJ1-2; D ambiguous. CDR1 and CDR2 from the germline V gene are PRHDT and FYEKMQ (reference sequence). V lost 6 bases and J lost 4, with 9 bases in between. This CDR3 is built from 12 residues. The CDR3 loop reads CASSVAGYGYTF. The CDR3 region has the DNA TGTGCCAGCAGTGTTGCTGGCTATGGCTACACCTTC.

The rearrangement uses TRBV27 and TRBJ2-7; TRBD2 is a possible D gene (6 bases). Germline CDR1 is MNHEY and CDR2 is SMNVEV (reference sequence). V was shortened by 2 bases and J by 2 bases, with 13 bases between the two germline ends. The CDR3 runs 15 residues. Here the CDR3 DNA reads TGTGCCAGCAGTTTAAGCGGGCATCCCACCTACGAGCAGTACTTC. Protein sequence: CASSLSGHPTYEQYF.